This is a list of T cell receptor beta chains from one sample in a study of human T cells and chemical hapten exposure. TCRdb called the RACE reads again in MiXCR, with one record for every CDR3 protein. The sample includes about 180,000 distinct CDR3 sequences, 25% to 30% of them seen just once. The starting material was whole blood, obtained in connection with sensitization to the hapten diphenylcyclopropenone (DPC). The origin of the receptors is a woman aged 25-40 years with alopecia areata. Some clones in this sample may be carry-over from other donors' samples. The CDR3 runs from the conserved cysteine through the conserved F or W. The D gene is left open where the match is weak. The size entry is marked missing in some rows and otherwise reads once, few, many or a size class.

J | V | D | size | DNA | CDR3
TRBJ2-5 | TRBV7-2 | - | few | TGTGCCAGCAGCCCAAGGACGGGGGTGCAAGAGACCCAGTACTTC | CASSPRTGVQETQYF
TRBJ2-1 | TRBV28 | TRBD2 | - | TGTGCCAGCTCAGACCCCATAGCGGGGGGCTCCAATGAGCAGTTCTTC | CASSDPIAGGSNEQFF
TRBJ1-1 | TRBV5-1 | - | - | TGCGCCAGCAGCTCAGGGGAGGAGAACACTGAAGCTTTCTTT | CASSSGEENTEAFF
TRBJ2-7 | TRBV29-1 | - | few | TGCAGCGTCGCCCGGTCCTACGAGCAGTACTTC | CSVARSYEQYF
TRBJ1-2 | TRBV20-1 | - | once | TGCAGTGCTAGAGATCTCACAGACCTTAACTATGGCTACACCTTC | CSARDLTDLNYGYTF
TRBJ1-4 | TRBV6-6 | - | - | TGTGCCAGCAGCCAACAGGGTGGGGAACTGTTTTTT | CASSQQGGELFF
TRBJ2-1 | TRBV14 | - | - | TGTGCCAGCAGCCAGGACCCCTCCAACAATGAGCAGTTCTTC | CASSQDPSNNEQFF
TRBJ2-7 | TRBV2 | - | many | TGTGCCACCGGTCTGTCCTACGAGCAGTACTTC | CATGLSYEQYF
TRBJ2-7 | TRBV7-2 | - | few | TGTGCCAGCAGCTTATCGGGAGACTCTTTCGCCGAGCAGTACTTC | CASSLSGDSFAEQYF
TRBJ1-1 | TRBV6-2/TRBV6-3 | - | many | TGTGCCAGCGGGGCGCAACGCAACACTGAAGCTTTCTTT | CASGAQRNTEAFF
TRBJ2-7 | TRBV6-2/TRBV6-3 | TRBD1 | few | TGTGCCAGCAGTACGATTGGGGACAGCTCCTACGAGCAGTACTTC | CASSTIGDSSYEQYF
TRBJ1-5 | TRBV7-9 | TRBD1 | - | TGTGCCAGCAGCTTAAGTTTAGGGGGCCACCAGCCCCAGCATTTT | CASSLSLGGHQPQHF
TRBJ2-4 | TRBV11-1 | TRBD1 | - | TGTGCCAGCAGATCTACAGGGGGAGCCAAAAACATTCAGTACTTC | CASRSTGGAKNIQYF
TRBJ2-2 | TRBV10-3 | TRBD2 | few | TGTGCCATCAGGCCTAGCGGGAGCGAGACCGGGGAGCTGTTTTTT | CAIRPSGSETGELFF
TRBJ1-5 | TRBV4-1 | TRBD1 | - | TGCGCCAGCAGCCAACCGGGACAGGCTATCACGCCCCAGCATTTT | CASSQPGQAITPQHF